This is a list of T cell receptor beta chains from one sample in a study of blood T cell repertoires in COVID-19. This table comes from immunoSEQ multiplex PCR, and its TCRdb copy is limited to in-frame clones, with some not included. The data contain 90,000 to 100,000 clones, 84% of them singletons. Sequenced sample: peripheral blood. Receptors were obtained from a man in his 70s with active or convalescent COVID-19. Both conserved end residues are part of each CDR3. Each record gives: D gene, J gene, V gene, clone size, CDR3 DNA, CDR3 protein. A D gene is named only where the DNA matches it firmly. Only part of the rows carry a size: once, few, many, or a class if the clone is expanded.

. TRBJ2-1 TRBV7-2 . TGTGCCAGCAGCTTAATGGAGGGGTCGAATGAGCAGTTCTTC CASSLMEGSNEQFF
. TRBJ1-2 TRBV6-5 . TGTGCCAGCCACTCTGTTGTTTTCTATGGCTACACCTTC CASHSVVFYGYTF
TRBD1 TRBJ2-7 TRBV6-1 . TGTGCCAGCAGTGAACCGGGACAGGGGGCCTACGAGCAGTACTTC CASSEPGQGAYEQYF
. TRBJ1-1 TRBV29-1 few TGCAGCGCTACTGGGGGGGTGAACACTGAAGCTTTCTTT CSATGGVNTEAFF
. TRBJ1-2 TRBV10-3 . TGTGCCATCAGTGATTCGGGGGGAAGGGGTAGCTACACCTTC CAISDSGGRGSYTF
. TRBJ2-3 TRBV10-3 . TGTGCCATCAGTGAGTCGGGCGGGGCTCAGGAGTATTTT CAISESGGAQEYF
. TRBJ1-3 TRBV28 . TGTGCCAGCAGTGGGCGGGACTTCTCTGGAAACACCATATATTTT CASSGRDFSGNTIYF
. TRBJ2-3 TRBV7-8 . TGTGCCAGCACTCTTGGCACAGATACGCAGTATTTT CASTLGTDTQYF
. TRBJ2-7 TRBV18 . TGTGCCAGCTCACAAAGAGACGACTCGGAGCAGTACTTC CASSQRDDSEQYF
. TRBJ1-5 TRBV25-1 few TGTGCCAGCAGTGATACAGGTAACAATCAGCCCCAGCATTTT CASSDTGNNQPQHF
. TRBJ1-6 TRBV7-8 . TGTGCCAGCAGCTTATCGTTCAGGCGATCCTCCTATAATTCACCCCTCCACTTT CASSLSFRRSSYNSPLHF
. TRBJ1-5 TRBV20-1 . TGCAGTGCTAGTAGGTCAGGGATCAGTCAGCCCCAGCATTTT CSASRSGISQPQHF
. TRBJ1-4 TRBV30 . TGTGCCTGGAGGGATGGGGCCGCAGGGGCCTGGGAAAAACTGTTTTTT CAWRDGAAGAWEKLFF
TRBD2 TRBJ2-3 TRBV5-4 . TGTGCCAGCAGCTGGGGGGAGGGGAGAGATACGCAGTATTTT CASSWGEGRDTQYF
. TRBJ1-1 TRBV5-1 . TGCGCCAGCAGCTTCTCAGTGAACACTGAAGCTTTCTTT CASSFSVNTEAFF
TRBD2 TRBJ2-3 TRBV5-1 . TGCGCCAGCAGCTTGGGCCCTAGCGGGGGTGGAGATACGCAGTATTTT CASSLGPSGGGDTQYF
TRBD2 TRBJ2-3 TRBV4-1 once TGCGCCAGCAGCGCCACTAGCGGGGGGCGAGTCAGCACAGATACGCAGTATTTT CASSATSGGRVSTDTQYF
TRBD1 TRBJ2-1 TRBV5-5 . TGTGCCAGCAGCCTCGGGACAGGGGTGTACAATGAGCAGTTCTTC CASSLGTGVYNEQFF
. TRBJ1-4 TRBV9 once TGTGCCAGCAGCGTAATGGCAGGGAGGGATGAAAAACTGTTTTTT CASSVMAGRDEKLFF
. TRBJ2-5 TRBV30 . TGTGCCTGGAGTGCGCGAGAGACCCAGTACTTC CAWSARETQYF
. TRBJ2-3 TRBV5-4 . TGTGCCAGCAGCTTGACGCAGGGCACAGATACGCAGTATTTT CASSLTQGTDTQYF
. TRBJ1-1 TRBV18 once TGTGCCAGCTCACCCTTGGCAATGAACACTGAAGCTTTCTTT CASSPLAMNTEAFF
. TRBJ1-3 TRBV10-3 . TGTGCCATCAGTCGCTCGGGAGTCTCTGGAAACACCATATATTTT CAISRSGVSGNTIYF
TRBD2 TRBJ2-3 TRBV7-3 . TGTGCCAGCAGCATCTCTAGCGGGGGGCGAGATACGCAGTATTTT CASSISSGGRDTQYF
TRBD1 TRBJ1-6 TRBV30 . TGTGCCTGGAGCATCAGGTCCGGGACAGGGGATTCACCCCTCCACTTT CAWSIRSGTGDSPLHF
. TRBJ1-1 TRBV11-2 . TGTGCCAGCAGATCCCCAAGCGGGAGTCCTGAAGCTTTCTTT CASRSPSGSPEAFF
. TRBJ2-7 TRBV19 . TGTGCCAGTAGTCTTGGACAGTTAGGCTACGAGCAGTACTTC CASSLGQLGYEQYF
. TRBJ1-2 TRBV7-2 . TGTGCCAGCAGCTCCATACAGGCTACAGTGGGCGGCTACACCTTC CASSSIQATVGGYTF
TRBD2 TRBJ2-5 TRBV7-2 . TGTGCCAGCAGCCCGGCTAGCGGGGGCCCGGCGGACTTC CASSPASGGPADF
. TRBJ1-1 TRBV10-1 . TGCGCCAGCAGTGACCTAGGGGGAGAGGTCGGCCAAGCTTTCTTT CASSDLGGEVGQAFF
TRBD1 TRBJ1-1 TRBV15 . TGTGCCACCCTGGGACAGCCGAACACTGAAGCTTTCTTT CATLGQPNTEAFF
TRBD1 TRBJ1-2 TRBV28 . TGTGCCAGCAGTTTAATGGGGACAGGAAGCTATGGCTACACCTTC CASSLMGTGSYGYTF
. TRBJ2-1 TRBV6-2/TRBV6-3 . TGTGCCAGCAGTTCTAGGACAGCCAGAAACTACAATGAGCAGTTCTTC CASSSRTARNYNEQFF
TRBD1 TRBJ1-2 TRBV5-8 few TGTGCCAGCAGCTTTCGACAGGGGGGTGGCTATGGCTACACCTTC CASSFRQGGGYGYTF
TRBD1 TRBJ1-1 TRBV19 . TGTGCCAGTAGTAAGGGGGCCGGTTTTTACACTGAAGCTTTCTTT CASSKGAGFYTEAFF
. TRBJ2-5 TRBV12-3/TRBV12-4 . TGTGCCAGCAGCAGGGGTACGGAGACCCAGTACTTC CASSRGTETQYF
. TRBJ2-7 TRBV24-1 few TGTGCCACCAGTGAACCACCAGGGCCCGAGCAGTACTTC CATSEPPGPEQYF
TRBD1 TRBJ2-7 TRBV28 . TGTGCCAGCAGAGGACAGGGAGACGGCTACGAGCAGTACTTC CASRGQGDGYEQYF
TRBD1 TRBJ1-5 TRBV13 . TGTGCCAGCAGCAGTGGGACAGGGGGCACGGGGAGGCCCCAGCATTTT CASSSGTGGTGRPQHF
. TRBJ1-1 TRBV12-3/TRBV12-4 . TGTGCCAGCATGCGCTGGAACACTGAAGCTTTCTTT CASMRWNTEAFF
TRBD2 TRBJ2-1 TRBV5-1 . TGCGCCAGCAGCCGGGGGGATGGTTCCTACAATGAGCAGTTCTTC CASSRGDGSYNEQFF
. TRBJ1-2 TRBV19 . TGTGCCAGTAGCCCGGTCGGAGGGCAGTATTATGGCTACACCTTC CASSPVGGQYYGYTF
TRBD2 TRBJ2-2 TRBV3-1/TRBV3-2 once TGTGCCAGCAGGGGACTAGCCGAGGCCGGGGAGCTGTTTTTT CASRGLAEAGELFF
. TRBJ2-3 TRBV9 . TGTGCCAGCAGCGTAGCGGGAGGGGGCGTTTTAGGAGATACGCAGTATTTT CASSVAGGGVLGDTQYF
. TRBJ2-5 TRBV3-1/TRBV3-2 . TGTGCCAGCAGCCAAGAGCTAACAGGGCTGGAGACCCAGTACTTC CASSQELTGLETQYF
TRBD1 TRBJ2-7 TRBV2 . TGTGCCAGCAGTGCGGGACAGATCCTTTTTTACTTC CASSAGQILFYF
TRBD1 TRBJ2-1 TRBV6-2/TRBV6-3 . TGTGCCAGCAGTAACCCCGGGACAGCACCTCGGGAGCAGTTCTTC CASSNPGTAPREQFF
. TRBJ2-1 TRBV28 . TGTGCCAGCAGTTTAGGGGGGGGGCAAACCTACAATGAGCAGTTCTTC CASSLGGGQTYNEQFF
. TRBJ2-2 TRBV19 once TGTGCCAGTAGTATACAGGCGAACACCGGGGAGCTGTTTTTT CASSIQANTGELFF
. TRBJ1-3 TRBV2 . TGTGCCAGCAGTGAAGCTTACAGGGTTTCTGGAAACACCATATATTTT CASSEAYRVSGNTIYF
. TRBJ2-5 TRBV2 . TGTGCCAGCAGTGAAAGGTTCGGCTCAGGAGAGACCCAGTACTTC CASSERFGSGETQYF
TRBD1 TRBJ2-7 TRBV12-3/TRBV12-4 . TGTGCCAGCAGGGGGACAGGGGACTACGAGCAGTACTTC CASRGTGDYEQYF
TRBD1 TRBJ1-4 TRBV10-3 . TGTGCCATCAAAGCCGGGACAGGGGGCGGAACTAATGAAAAACTGTTTTTT CAIKAGTGGGTNEKLFF
TRBD1 TRBJ1-4 TRBV3-1/TRBV3-2 . TGTGCCAGCAGTCCCGGGACAGGGAGCTTTGCTAATGAAAAACTGTTTTTT CASSPGTGSFANEKLFF
. TRBJ2-3 TRBV11-2 . TGTGCCAGCAGCTCCGCGGCGGATACGCAGTATTTT CASSSAADTQYF